In its sample, the clone carrying this T cell receptor (beta chain) was seen once. Its antigen is not identified. The data were obtained in a study of a mutant IDH1 vaccine in newly diagnosed glioma. The study, taken as a whole, reports: Apparently unrelated to pseudoprogression were changes in the top peripheral T cell clonotypes.

Libraries were prepared by immunoSEQ multiplex PCR; TCRdb keeps only in-frame clonotypes and omits some of them. Of tens of thousands of clones listed, roughly 85% were seen once; the top ten hold approximately 7%. Germline CDR1 is SGHDN and CDR2 is FVKESK. Trimming took 0 bases from V and 10 from J; bases not matched to a gene: 11. The CDR3 totals 17 residues. Stated time point: baseline, week 1 (first vaccination visit). The treatment was: pre-vaccination baseline after standard-of-care therapy. Donors harbored newly found WHO grade 3 or 4 IDH1-mutant, ATRX-lost astrocytomas. The chain joins TRBV14 to TRBJ1-6; 8 bases are shared with TRBD1. Specimen: PBMCs, collected from a glioma patient treated with radiotherapy, temozolomide or both. The source is a woman aged 45-65 years with glioma. The CDR3 protein is CASSQEGQGPIGSPLHF. CDR3 DNA sequence: TGTGCCAGCAGCCAAGAAGGACAGGGCCCCATCGGGTCACCCCTCCACTTT.